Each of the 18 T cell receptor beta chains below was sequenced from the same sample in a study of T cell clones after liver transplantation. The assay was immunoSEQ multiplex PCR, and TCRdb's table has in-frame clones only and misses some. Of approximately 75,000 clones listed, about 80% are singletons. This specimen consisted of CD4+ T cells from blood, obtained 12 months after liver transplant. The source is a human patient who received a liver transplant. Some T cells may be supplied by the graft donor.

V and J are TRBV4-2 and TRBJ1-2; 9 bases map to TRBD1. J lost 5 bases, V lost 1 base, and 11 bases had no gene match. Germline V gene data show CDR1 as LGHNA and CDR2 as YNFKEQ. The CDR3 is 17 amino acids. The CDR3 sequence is CASSQGGQGKNSYGYTF. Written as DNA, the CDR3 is TGTGCCAGCAGCCAAGGGGGACAGGGAAAGAACTCGTATGGCTACACCTTC.

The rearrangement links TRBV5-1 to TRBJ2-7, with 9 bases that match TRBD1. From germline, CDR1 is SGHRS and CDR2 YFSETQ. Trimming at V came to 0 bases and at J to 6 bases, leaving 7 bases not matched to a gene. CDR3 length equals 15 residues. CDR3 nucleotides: TGCGCCAGCAGCTTGGCAGGGACAGGGTCGGCCGAGCAGTACTTC. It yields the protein CASSLAGTGSAEQYF.

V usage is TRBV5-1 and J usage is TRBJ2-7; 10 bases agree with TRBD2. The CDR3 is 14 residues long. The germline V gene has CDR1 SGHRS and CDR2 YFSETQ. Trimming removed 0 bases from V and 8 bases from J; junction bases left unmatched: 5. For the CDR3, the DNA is TGCGCCAGCAGCTTGGAACTAGCGGGGAGAAAGCAGTACTTC. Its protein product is CASSLELAGRKQYF.

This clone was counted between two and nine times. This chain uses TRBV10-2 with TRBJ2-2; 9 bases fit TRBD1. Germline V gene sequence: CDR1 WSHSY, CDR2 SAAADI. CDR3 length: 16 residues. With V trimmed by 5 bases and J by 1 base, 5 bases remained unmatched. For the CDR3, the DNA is TGCGCCAGCAGTCCCGGGACAGGGAGGAACACCGGGGAGCTGTTTTTT. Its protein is CASSPGTGRNTGELFF.

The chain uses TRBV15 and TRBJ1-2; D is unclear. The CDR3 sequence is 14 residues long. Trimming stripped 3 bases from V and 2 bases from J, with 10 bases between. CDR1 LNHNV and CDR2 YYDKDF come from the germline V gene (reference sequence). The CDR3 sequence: CATSRLRRNYGYTF. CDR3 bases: TGTGCCACCAGCAGGCTCCGGAGGAACTATGGCTACACCTTC.

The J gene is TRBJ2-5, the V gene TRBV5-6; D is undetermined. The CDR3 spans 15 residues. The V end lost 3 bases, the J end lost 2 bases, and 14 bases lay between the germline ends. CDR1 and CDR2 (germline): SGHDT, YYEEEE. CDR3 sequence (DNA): TGTGCCAGCAGCTCCTCATACGGAATTCAAGAGACCCAGTACTTC. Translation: CASSSSYGIQETQYF.

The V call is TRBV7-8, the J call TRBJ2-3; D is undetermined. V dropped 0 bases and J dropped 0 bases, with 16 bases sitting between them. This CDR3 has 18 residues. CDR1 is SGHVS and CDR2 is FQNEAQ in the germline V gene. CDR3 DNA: TGTGCCAGCAGCTTAGCCACCCTCGCCGTGGCTAGCACAGATACGCAGTATTTT. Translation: CASSLATLAVASTDTQYF.

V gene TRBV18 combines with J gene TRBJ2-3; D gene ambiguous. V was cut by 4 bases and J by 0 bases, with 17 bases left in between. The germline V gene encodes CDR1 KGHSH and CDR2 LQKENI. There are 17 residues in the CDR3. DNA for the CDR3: TGTGCCAGCTCACTGCAGGCTGATAAAACTAGCACAGATACGCAGTATTTT. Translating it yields CASSLQADKTSTDTQYF.

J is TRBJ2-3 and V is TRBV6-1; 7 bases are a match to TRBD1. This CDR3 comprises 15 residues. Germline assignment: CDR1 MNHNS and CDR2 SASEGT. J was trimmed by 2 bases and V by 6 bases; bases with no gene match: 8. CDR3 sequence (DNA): TGTGCCAGCAGACTCGAGGGGGCTCCCACAGATACGCAGTATTTT. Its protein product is CASRLEGAPTDTQYF.

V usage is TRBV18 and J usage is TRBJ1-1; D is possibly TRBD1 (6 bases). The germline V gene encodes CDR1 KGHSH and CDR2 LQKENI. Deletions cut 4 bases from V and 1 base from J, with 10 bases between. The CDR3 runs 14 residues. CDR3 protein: CASSRATGNTEAFF. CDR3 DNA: TGTGCCAGCTCACGGGCGACAGGGAACACTGAAGCTTTCTTT.

The CDR3 DNA reads as TGTGCCAGCAGTCCGGGACTAGCGGGCTTCAATGAGCAGTTCTTC. Translated, it gives CASSPGLAGFNEQFF. The rearrangement joins TRBV27 to TRBJ2-1, with 12 bases matching TRBD2. CDR3 length equals 15 residues. Per germline, CDR1 MNHEY and CDR2 SMNVEV (reference sequence). The V and J ends lost 5 bases and 6 bases, in that order; junction bases with no gene match: 5.

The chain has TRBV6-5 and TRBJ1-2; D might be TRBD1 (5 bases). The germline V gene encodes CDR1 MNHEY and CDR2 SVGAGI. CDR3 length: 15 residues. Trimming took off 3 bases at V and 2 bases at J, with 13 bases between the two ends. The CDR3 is CASSYTGTANYGYTF. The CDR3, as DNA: TGTGCCAGCAGTTATACCGGGACTGCGAACTATGGCTACACCTTC.

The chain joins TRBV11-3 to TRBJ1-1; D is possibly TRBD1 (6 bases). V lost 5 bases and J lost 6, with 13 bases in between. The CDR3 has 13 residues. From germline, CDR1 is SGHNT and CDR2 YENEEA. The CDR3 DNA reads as TGTGCCAGCAGCGTTGAGGGGGGGGCTGAAGCTTTCTTT. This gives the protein CASSVEGGAEAFF. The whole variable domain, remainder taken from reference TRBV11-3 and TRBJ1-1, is EAGVVQSPRYKIIEKKQPVAFWCNPISGHNTLYWYLQNLGQGPELLIRYENEEAVDDSQLPKDRFSAERLKGVDSTLKIQPAELGDSAVYLCASSVEGGAEAFFGQGTRLTVV.

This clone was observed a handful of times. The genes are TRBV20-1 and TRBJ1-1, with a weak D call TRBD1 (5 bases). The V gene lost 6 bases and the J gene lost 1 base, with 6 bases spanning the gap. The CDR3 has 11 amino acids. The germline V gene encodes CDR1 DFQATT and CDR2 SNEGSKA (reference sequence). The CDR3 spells CSATGNTEAFF. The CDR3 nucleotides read TGCAGTGCCACAGGGAACACTGAAGCTTTCTTT.

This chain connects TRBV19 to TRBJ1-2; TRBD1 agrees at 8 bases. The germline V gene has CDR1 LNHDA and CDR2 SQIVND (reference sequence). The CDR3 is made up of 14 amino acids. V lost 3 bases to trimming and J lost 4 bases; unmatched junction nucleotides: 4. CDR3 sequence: CASSMGTGIYGYTF. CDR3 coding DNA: TGTGCCAGTAGTATGGGGACAGGAATCTATGGCTACACCTTC.

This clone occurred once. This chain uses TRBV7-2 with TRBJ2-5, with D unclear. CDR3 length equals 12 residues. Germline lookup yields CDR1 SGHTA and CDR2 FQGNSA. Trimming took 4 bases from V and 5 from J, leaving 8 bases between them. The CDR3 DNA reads TGTGCCAGCAGCTCCACTCGGGAGACCCAGTACTTC. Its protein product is CASSSTRETQYF.

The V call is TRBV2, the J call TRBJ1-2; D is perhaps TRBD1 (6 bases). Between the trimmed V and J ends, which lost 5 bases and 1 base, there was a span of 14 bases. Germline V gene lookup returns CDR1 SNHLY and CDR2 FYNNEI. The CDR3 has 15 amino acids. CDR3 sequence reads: CASSKDRVYNYGYTF. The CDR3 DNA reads TGTGCCAGCAGTAAGGACAGAGTATATAACTATGGCTACACCTTC.

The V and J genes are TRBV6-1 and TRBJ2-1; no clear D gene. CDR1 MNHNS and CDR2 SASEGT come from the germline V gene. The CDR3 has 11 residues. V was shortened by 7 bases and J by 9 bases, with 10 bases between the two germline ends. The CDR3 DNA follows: TGTGCCAGCACCAGTTTCACTGAGCAGTTCTTC. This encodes CASTSFTEQFF.